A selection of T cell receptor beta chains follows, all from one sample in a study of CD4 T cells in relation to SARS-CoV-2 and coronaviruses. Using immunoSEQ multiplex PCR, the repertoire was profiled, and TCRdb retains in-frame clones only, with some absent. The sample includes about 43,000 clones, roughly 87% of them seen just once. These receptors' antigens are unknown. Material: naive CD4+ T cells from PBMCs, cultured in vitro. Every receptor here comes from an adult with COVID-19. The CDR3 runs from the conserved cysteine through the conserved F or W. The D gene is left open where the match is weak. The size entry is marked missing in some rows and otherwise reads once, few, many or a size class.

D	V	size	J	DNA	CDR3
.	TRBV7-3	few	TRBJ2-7	TGTGCCAGCAGCCAGACAGCAGCCGGGACCCCCAGTGGAAAGCAGTACTTC	CASSQTAAGTPSGKQYF
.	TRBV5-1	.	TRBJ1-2	TGCGCCAGCAGCGGAACCGGGGGTAACTATGGCTACACCTTC	CASSGTGGNYGYTF
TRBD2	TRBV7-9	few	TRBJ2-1	TGTGCCAGCAGCCGAACTAGCGGGAGCGTCAATGAGCAGTTCTTC	CASSRTSGSVNEQFF
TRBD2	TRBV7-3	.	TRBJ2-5	TGTGCCAGCAGCTTAGGGACTAGCGGGAGCGGGAAGACCCAGTACTTC	CASSLGTSGSGKTQYF
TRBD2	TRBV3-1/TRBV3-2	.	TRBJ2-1	TGTGCCAGCAGCCAAGCCCGCGGACTAGCGGGAAACAATGAGCAGTTCTTC	CASSQARGLAGNNEQFF
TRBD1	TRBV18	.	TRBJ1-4	TGTGCCAGCTCACCCCGGACAGGGGGCGATGAAAAACTGTTTTTT	CASSPRTGGDEKLFF
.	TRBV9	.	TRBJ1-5	TGTGCCAGCAGCGGCTATGGGGATCAGCCCCAGCATTTT	CASSGYGDQPQHF
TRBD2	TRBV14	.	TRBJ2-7	TGTGCCAGCAGCTTAGCGGGAACAGTCGACGAGCAGTACTTC	CASSLAGTVDEQYF
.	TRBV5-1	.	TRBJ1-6	TGCGCCAGCAGCTTGGCCTTTGGCAGTCGTTCACCCCTCCACTTT	CASSLAFGSRSPLHF
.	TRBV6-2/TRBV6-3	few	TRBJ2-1	TGTGCCAGCAGTGGGGCGGGAATAGATGAGCAGTTCTTC	CASSGAGIDEQFF
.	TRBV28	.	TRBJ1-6	TGTGCCAGCAGTTTCGCCAGGGCAGGCTTTTTCCACTTT	CASSFARAGFFHF
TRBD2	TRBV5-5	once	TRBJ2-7	TGTGCCAGCAGCTTGTCCGGGACTAGCGGCTCCTACGAGCAGTACTTC	CASSLSGTSGSYEQYF
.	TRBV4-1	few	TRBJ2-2	TGCGCCAGCAGCCATATCGGGAAAAGTGGGGAGCTGTTTTTT	CASSHIGKSGELFF
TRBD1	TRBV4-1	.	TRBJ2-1	TGCGCCAGCAGCCGGGGACAGTTGAGTTTTGATGAGCAGTTCTTC	CASSRGQLSFDEQFF
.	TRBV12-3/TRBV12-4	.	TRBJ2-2	TGTGCCAGCAGTTTAACACTGCCCGGGGAGCTGTTTTTT	CASSLTLPGELFF
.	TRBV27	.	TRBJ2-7	TGTGCCAGCAGTCTGTCTCCGGGGCCCTACGAGCAGTACTTC	CASSLSPGPYEQYF
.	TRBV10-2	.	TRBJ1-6	TGCGCCAGCATGGGAAGGGGAAGTATCCTCCACTTT	CASMGRGSILHF
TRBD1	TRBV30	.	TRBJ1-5	TGTGCCTGGAGTGCCCAGACAGGGCACAATCAGCCCCAGCATTTT	CAWSAQTGHNQPQHF
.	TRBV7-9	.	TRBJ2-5	TGTGCCAGCAGCAGATGGGACTCGTACCAAGAGACCCAGTACTTC	CASSRWDSYQETQYF
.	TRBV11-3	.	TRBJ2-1	TGTGCCAGGGCGGGGCCCTCGTCCTACAATGAGCAGTTCTTC	CARAGPSSYNEQFF
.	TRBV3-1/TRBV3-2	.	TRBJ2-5	TGTGCCAGCAGCCATCACGGCCAAGAGACCCAGTACTTC	CASSHHGQETQYF
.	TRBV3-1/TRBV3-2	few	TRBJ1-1	TGTGCCAGCAGCCAACGGGGGCAGCTCATGAACACTGAAGCTTTCTTT	CASSQRGQLMNTEAFF
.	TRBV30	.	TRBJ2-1	TGTGCCTGGAGTGTAGGAATAAATGAGCAGTTCTTC	CAWSVGINEQFF
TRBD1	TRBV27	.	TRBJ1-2	TGTGCCAGCAGTACACGACAGGGGCATAAGGGCTACACCTTC	CASSTRQGHKGYTF
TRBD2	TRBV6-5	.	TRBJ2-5	TGTGCCAGCAGTTCCCCGGGGGGGGCTGGGGTAGAGACCCAGTACTTC	CASSSPGGAGVETQYF
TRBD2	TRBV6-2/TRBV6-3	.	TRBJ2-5	TGTGCCAGCAGTTGGAGTAGCGGGGACCAAGAGACCCAGTACTTC	CASSWSSGDQETQYF
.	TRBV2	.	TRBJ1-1	TGTGCCAGCACCCGGACTTTGACAAGCACTGAAGCTTTCTTT	CASTRTLTSTEAFF
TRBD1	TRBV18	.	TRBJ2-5	TGTGCCAGCTCACCACCATGGACAGGGGTCGAGGAGACCCAGTACTTC	CASSPPWTGVEETQYF
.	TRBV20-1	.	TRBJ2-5	TGCAGTGCTATTGAGGGGGGAAACCAAGAGACCCAGTACTTC	CSAIEGGNQETQYF
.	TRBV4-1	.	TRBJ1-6	TGCGCCAGCAGCCAATTGGGGGGGACGCCCTATAATTCACCCCTCCACTTT	CASSQLGGTPYNSPLHF
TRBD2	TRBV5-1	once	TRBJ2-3	TGCGCCAGCAGCAAAGTCATAGCGGGAGCCACCACAGATACGCAGTATTTT	CASSKVIAGATTDTQYF
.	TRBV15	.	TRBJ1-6	TGTGCCACCAGCACCCTGGGGGGTCGATCGGATTCACCCCTCCACTTT	CATSTLGGRSDSPLHF
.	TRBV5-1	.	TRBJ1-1	TGCGCCAGCAGCAGAGGGGGGAACACTGAAGCTTTCTTT	CASSRGGNTEAFF
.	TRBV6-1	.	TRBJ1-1	TGTGCCAGCAGTGAACCGGGGGGGGGCACTGAAGCTTTCTTT	CASSEPGGGTEAFF
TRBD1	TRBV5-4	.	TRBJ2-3	TGTGCCAGCAGCCCGCGAGGGGGACAGGAGTTAAATACGCAGTATTTT	CASSPRGGQELNTQYF
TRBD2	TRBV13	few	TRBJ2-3	TGTGCCAGCAGCTTTGGCGGGAGAGATACGCAGTATTTT	CASSFGGRDTQYF
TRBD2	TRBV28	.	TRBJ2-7	TGTGCCAGCAGGACTAGCGGGAGCTCCTACGAGCAGTACTTC	CASRTSGSSYEQYF
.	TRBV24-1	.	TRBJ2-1	TGTGCCACCAGTGACCGGCAACCGGCAGGTAGCTCCTACAATGAGCAGTTCTTC	CATSDRQPAGSSYNEQFF
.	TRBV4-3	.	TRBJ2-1	TGCGCCAGCAGCCAAGATTCCGGCGGGGACTACAATGAGCAGTTCTTC	CASSQDSGGDYNEQFF
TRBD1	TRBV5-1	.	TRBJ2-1	TGCGCCAGCAGCTTGGTGGTACAGGGGAATGAGCAGTTCTTC	CASSLVVQGNEQFF
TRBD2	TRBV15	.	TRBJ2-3	TGTGCCACCAGCAGTATGGGACTAGCGGGACGGGATACGCAGTATTTT	CATSSMGLAGRDTQYF
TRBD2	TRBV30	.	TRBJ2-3	TGTGCCTGGAGTGTACTAGGCGGGAGTGGGGGAGATACGCAGTATTTT	CAWSVLGGSGGDTQYF
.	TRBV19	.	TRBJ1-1	TGTGCCAGTAGTAGCACTAAGAACACTGAAGCTTTCTTT	CASSSTKNTEAFF
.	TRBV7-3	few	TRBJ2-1	TGTGCCAGCAGCTTAACCCCGGGTGAGCAGTTCTTC	CASSLTPGEQFF
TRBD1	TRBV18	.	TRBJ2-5	TGTGCCAGCTCCTCGGACAGGGGGGAGACCCAGTACTTC	CASSSDRGETQYF
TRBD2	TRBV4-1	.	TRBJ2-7	TGCGCCAGCAGCCGGTTCCCTAGCGGGAGTCTTACCTACGAGCAGTACTTC	CASSRFPSGSLTYEQYF
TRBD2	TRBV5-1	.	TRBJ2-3	TGCGCCAGCAGCACCAAGCGGGAGGGCCCGTCAGATACGCAGTATTTT	CASSTKREGPSDTQYF
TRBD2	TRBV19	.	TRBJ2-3	TGTGCCAGTAGTCACACTAGCGGGAGGTCAGATACGCAGTATTTT	CASSHTSGRSDTQYF
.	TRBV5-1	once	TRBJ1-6	TGCGCCAGCAGCTTGGCTCTAGCCTCTCGAGGACCCTATAATTCACCCCTCCACTTT	CASSLALASRGPYNSPLHF
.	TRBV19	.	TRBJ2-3	TGTGCCAGTAGTATTTACGCGGGAAACACAGATACGCAGTATTTT	CASSIYAGNTDTQYF
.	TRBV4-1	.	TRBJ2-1	TGCGCCAGCAGCCAAGATCGTGACAATGAGCAGTTCTTC	CASSQDRDNEQFF
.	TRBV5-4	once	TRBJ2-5	TGTGCCAGCAGCCCGGGCTCGGAGACCCAGTACTTC	CASSPGSETQYF
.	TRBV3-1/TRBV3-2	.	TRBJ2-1	TGTGCCAGCAGCCAAGGAGAGGGGGGGAGAGAGCAGTTCTTC	CASSQGEGGREQFF